This T cell receptor (beta chain) appears in the sequencing data of a study of OX40 agonist ivuxolimab in advanced cancers. On the study more broadly: Intravenous ivuxolimab at 0.01 to 10 mg/kg was given to patients every 2 weeks. Of mixed ages from about 23 to 79 and averaging approximately 60 years, the group was about 86% male.

Overall study findings and caveats: Antigen specificity was not determined for the expanded peripheral T cells. Clonal expansion by week 6 occurred in CD4+ and CD8+ blood T cells (at 0.1 to 3.0 mg/kg).

TCRdb's copy holds only in-frame clones and misses some; the assay was immunoSEQ multiplex PCR. The sample lists 24,000 or so clones, roughly 93% occurring once. This clone was counted once. Its antigen is still unknown. The sequence was obtained from an adult with an advanced solid tumor such as melanoma, head and neck, liver or kidney cancer. The sequencing used CD4+ or CD8+ T cells sorted from blood, collected in a trial of the OX40 agonist ivuxolimab.

The CDR3 loop is CASSLNGAADTEAFF. The CDR3 nucleotides read TGTGCCAGCAGCTTAAATGGAGCAGCGGACACTGAAGCTTTCTTT. The chain couples TRBV7-2 to TRBJ1-1; D not certain. CDR3 length equals 15 residues. The V end lost 2 bases, the J end lost 3 bases, and 13 bases lay between the germline ends. The germline CDR1 and CDR2 sequences are SGHTA and FQGNSA. Together with reference TRBV7-2 and TRBJ1-1, the CDR3 gives the full variable domain: GAGVSQSPSNKVTEKGKDVELRCDPISGHTALYWYRQSLGQGLEFLIYFQGNSAPDKSGLPSDRFSAERTGGSVSTLTIQRTQQEDSAVYLCASSLNGAADTEAFFGQGTRLTVV.